This TCR beta chain was captured by sequencing in a study of blood T cell repertoires in COVID-19. The overall study: The United States, Italy and Spain were the sources of the acute and convalescent COVID-19 samples. Nucleic acid was either cDNA or gDNA, and it came from T cells, B-cell-depleted T cells, or PBMCs.

This clone was recorded once. How the authors handled the data: Estimates of nucleated cell counts were drawn from the amplification of reference gene primers. The table came from immunoSEQ multiplex PCR; TCRdb's copy has only in-frame clones and leaves some out. D and trimming come from the DNA, and the V and J calls and clone size come from that table. Among approximately 300,000 clones listed, about 80% were seen once. Seattle patients were enrolled during active infection and followed longitudinally. Sequencing was carried out using peripheral blood. The sequence derives from a person between 65 and 80 years old with COVID-19, enrolled during active disease.

CDR3 in amino acids: CASSRDRSNQPQHF. The CDR3 nucleotides are TGTGCCAGCAGCCGTGACAGGAGCAATCAGCCCCAGCATTTT. The chain is built from TRBV7-2 and TRBJ1-5; the D gene is possibly TRBD1 (6 bases). V lost 5 bases and J lost 1, with 9 bases in between. The CDR3 has 14 residues. The germline gives CDR1 SGHTA, CDR2 FQGNSA.